This T cell receptor (beta chain) was identified in a study of cytomegalovirus exposure and HLA in healthy donors. A word on this clone: Antigen: not known.

Germline-derived CDR1 and CDR2 are SGHVS and FNYEAQ. Trimming pared 6 bases from V and 7 bases from J, leaving 15 bases between. This CDR3 has 13 amino acids. The PCR used 60 Vbeta and 13 Jbeta primers. In the study's own analysis: Some 11 million shared chains were among the roughly 80 million unique TCR beta chains that a later analysis counted. This table comes from immunoSEQ multiplex PCR, and its TCRdb copy is limited to in-frame clones, with some not included. V and J calls and clone size are those listed in that table; D and trimming were worked out from the DNA. Of around 150,000 clones detected, roughly 84% appear once; the ten largest clones hold under 7.5%. Notes on the study in general: The authors reported that TCR beta sequences could predict HLA-A and HLA-B alleles. These predictions were accurate for most subjects in the first cohort. Some V segments could not be told apart, so they were left out, TRBV6-2 and TRBV6-3 among them. One variant, a missense change in DCLRE1C, was linked in a later analysis to TCR beta V- and J-gene trimming.

The sequence derives from a man aged 50 to 59 in good health and CMV-seropositive. Sample: PBMCs. This chain joins TRBV7-6 and TRBJ2-5; D perhaps matches TRBD2 (7 bases). The CDR3 is CASRGGAGWTQYF. CDR3 sequence (DNA): TGTGCCAGCAGGGGGGGGGCGGGGTGGACCCAGTACTTC.